The TCR beta chain under discussion was sequenced for a study of blood T cell repertoires in COVID-19. Study background: Both acute and convalescent COVID-19 samples were obtained from the United States, Italy and Spain. The cDNA or gDNA used as material had been derived from T cells, B-cell-depleted T cells, or PBMCs.

This clone was counted at least ten times. Original processing methods: Estimation of nucleated cell counts was performed using reference gene primer amplification. Some clones are missing from TCRdb's copy, which holds only in-frame ones; the method was immunoSEQ multiplex PCR. V, J and clone size were drawn from that table, and D and trimming were deduced from the DNA. The sample holds some 110,000 clones; 65% to 80% are singletons and the top ten take 5% to 8%. V was trimmed by 5 bases and J by 1 base, leaving 14 bases between them. CDR1 and CDR2 (germline): LGHNA, YSLEER. The CDR3 has 15 residues.

The sequence was obtained from a man in his 70s with acute or convalescent COVID-19. The rearrangement uses TRBV4-3 and TRBJ1-1, with D perhaps matching TRBD1 (6 bases). Input material: peripheral blood. For the CDR3, the DNA is TGCGCCAGCAGCTCCCGGACAGCTTCGAACACTGAAGCTTTCTTT. Protein: CASSSRTASNTEAFF.